This T cell receptor (beta chain) was recorded in a study of STAT3 mutations in large granular lymphocyte leukemia. Measured with immunoSEQ multiplex PCR; TCRdb has only the in-frame clones, and not every one. The data contain tens of thousands of clones, less than 95% of them singletons. As concerns this clone: Its antigen remains unidentified.

Study conclusions and caveats: All newly emerging clones after therapy were STAT3 wild type. In T-cell large granular lymphocyte leukemia, about half of patients showed multiple immunodominant subclonotypes.

Germline-derived CDR1 and CDR2 are MNHNS and SASEGT. Trimming took 5 bases from V and 10 from J, leaving 18 bases between them. CDR3 length: 15 residues. The receptor comes from a man in his forties with T-cell large granular lymphocyte leukemia. Some clones in this sample may be carry-over from other donors' samples. The sample was peripheral blood mononuclear cells. The chain has TRBV6-1 and TRBJ1-6; D perhaps matches TRBD1 (5 bases). CDR3 in DNA: TGTGCCAGCAGTCAACTGGCAGGGAGTTACTCACCCCTCCACTTT. Its translation is CASSQLAGSYSPLHF.